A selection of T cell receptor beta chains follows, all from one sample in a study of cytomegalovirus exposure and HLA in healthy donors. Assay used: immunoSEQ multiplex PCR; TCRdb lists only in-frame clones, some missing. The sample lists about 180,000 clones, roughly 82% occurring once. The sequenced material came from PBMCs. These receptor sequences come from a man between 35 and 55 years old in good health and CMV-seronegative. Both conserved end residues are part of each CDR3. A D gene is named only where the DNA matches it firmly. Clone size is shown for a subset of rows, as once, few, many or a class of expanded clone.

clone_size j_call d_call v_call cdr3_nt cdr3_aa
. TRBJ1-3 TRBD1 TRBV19 TGTGCCAGTAGTATGGTCCAGGGGGCAAACACCATATATTTT CASSMVQGANTIYF
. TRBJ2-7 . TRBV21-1 TGTGCCAGCAGCAACCGGGACAGGGCTAACTACGAGCAGTACTTC CASSNRDRANYEQYF
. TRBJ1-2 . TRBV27 TGTGCCAGCAGTTCGCGGGGCGGCTATGGCTACACCTTC CASSSRGGYGYTF
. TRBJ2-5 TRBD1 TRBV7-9 TGTGCCAGCAGCTTCTGGACAGGGAGGGAGACCCAGTACTTC CASSFWTGRETQYF
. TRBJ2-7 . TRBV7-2 TGTGCCAGCAGCTTACCCCTGAGCCCCTACGAGCAGTACTTC CASSLPLSPYEQYF
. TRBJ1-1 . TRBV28 TGTGCCAGCAACAGGGTGAAGAACACTGAAGCTTTCTTT CASNRVKNTEAFF
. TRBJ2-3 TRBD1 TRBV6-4 TGTGCCAGCAGTGAGGGACAGGGTGTAAGGGCCACAGATACGCAGTATTTT CASSEGQGVRATDTQYF
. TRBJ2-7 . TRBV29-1 TGCAGCGTTGGGGCAGCCTACGAGCAGTACTTC CSVGAAYEQYF
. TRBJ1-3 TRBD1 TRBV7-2 TGTGCCAGCAGCTTCGGACAGGGGAACACCATATATTTT CASSFGQGNTIYF
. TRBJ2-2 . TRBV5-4 TGTGCCAGCTCTAGTGGCGGGACGAACACCGGGGAGCTGTTTTTT CASSSGGTNTGELFF
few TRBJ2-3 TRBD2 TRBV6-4 TGTGCCAGCAGCTCGGCGGGACTAGCGGGATCTAGCACAGATACGCAGTATTTT CASSSAGLAGSSTDTQYF
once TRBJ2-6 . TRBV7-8 TGTGCCAGCAGCTTTAATGGCAGGGGCACCTCTGGGGCCAACGTCCTGACTTTC CASSFNGRGTSGANVLTF
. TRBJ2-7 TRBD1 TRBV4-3 TGCGCCAGCAGCCAACTGACAGGGGGCACCGGCGAGCAGTACTTC CASSQLTGGTGEQYF
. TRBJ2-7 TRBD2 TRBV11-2 TGTGCCAGCAGCTTAGTGGGGGGACTAGCGGTACCCTACGAGCAGTACTTC CASSLVGGLAVPYEQYF
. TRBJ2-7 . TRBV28 TGTGCCAGCAGCAAACATACAGGGTCCGAGCAGTACTTC CASSKHTGSEQYF
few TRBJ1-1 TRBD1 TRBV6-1 TGTGCCAGCAGTAAGATGACAGGGGGGAACACTGAAGCTTTCTTT CASSKMTGGNTEAFF
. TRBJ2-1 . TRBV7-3 TGTGCCAGCAGCGGGAGCGGGCCCTACAATGAGCAGTTCTTC CASSGSGPYNEQFF
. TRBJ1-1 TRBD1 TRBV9 TGTGCCAGCAGCGTAGGGACAGGGGGCTATGGGGAAGGCACTGAAGCTTTCTTT CASSVGTGGYGEGTEAFF
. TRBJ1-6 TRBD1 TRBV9 TGTGCCAGCAGTTCCGAGAAAGGGGGCACTGTCGGGAATTCACCCCTCCACTTT CASSSEKGGTVGNSPLHF
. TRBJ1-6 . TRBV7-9 TGTGCCAGCAGCTTGCGGGGGGAAGGTAATTCACCCCTCCACTTT CASSLRGEGNSPLHF
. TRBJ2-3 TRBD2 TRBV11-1 TGTGCCAGCAGCTTAGGAGCTAGCGGTAGCACAGATACGCAGTATTTT CASSLGASGSTDTQYF
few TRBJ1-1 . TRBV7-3 TGTGCCAGCAGTTCCGAGGGGACACTCTCCACTGAAGCTTTCTTT CASSSEGTLSTEAFF
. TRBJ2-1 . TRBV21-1 TGTGCCAGCAGCAAAGCGTGGGACAGGGGAATGAATGAGCAGTTCTTC CASSKAWDRGMNEQFF
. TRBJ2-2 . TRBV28 TGTGCCAGCAGAATGAGGGGGGGGAACACCGGGGAGCTGTTTTTT CASRMRGGNTGELFF
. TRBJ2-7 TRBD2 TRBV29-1 TGCAGCGTTGAAGCTAGCGGCCAATCCTACGAGCAGTACTTC CSVEASGQSYEQYF
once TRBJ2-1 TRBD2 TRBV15 TGTGCCACCAGCAGAGATCTCTTAGCGGGAGGGAGGGCTTTAGGGCAGTTCTTC CATSRDLLAGGRALGQFF
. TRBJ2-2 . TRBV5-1 TGCGCCAGCAGCTTGATACAGGGCAGCACCGGGGAGCTGTTTTTT CASSLIQGSTGELFF
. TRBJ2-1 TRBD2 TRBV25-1 TGTGCCCCCAATCCCCGTGACGGGAGGGCCTGTTACAATGAGCAGTTCTTC CAPNPRDGRACYNEQFF